This T cell receptor beta chain was documented in a study of T cells in Graves' hyperthyroidism and ophthalmopathy. This CDR3 is built from 15 residues. V was cut by 2 bases and J by 6 bases, with 11 bases left in between. Germline CDR1 is SNHLY and CDR2 is FYNNEI. TCR beta CDR3 sequences were amplified from RNA transcripts. When the TCR CDR3 underwent first-round RT-PCR, the HTBI primer set was used. TCRdb itself ran the multiplex PCR reads through MiXCR, one entry per CDR3 protein. The sample shows hundreds of thousands of distinct CDR3 sequences, approximately 16% of them seen only once. Among the patients, aged 18 to 65, hyperthyroidism was newly diagnosed and had lasted under 2 months. This clonotype came up many times.

Sequenced sample: blood. This chain joins TRBV2 and TRBJ1-6; D possibly corresponds to TRBD1 (5 bases). This TCR was recovered from a woman under 30 with Graves' hyperthyroidism. The CDR3 bases are TGTGCCAGCAGTGAATATTGGCAGGGTAATTCACCCCTCCACTTT. This translates into CASSEYWQGNSPLHF.